The 17 T cell receptor beta chains presented below share a single source sample, sequenced in a study of blood T cell repertoires in COVID-19. Profiled with immunoSEQ multiplex PCR; TCRdb holds only in-frame clones, not every one. The sample holds 300,000 to 400,000 clones, 70% to 90% seen once. Material for sequencing was peripheral blood. The receptor source for this set is a woman between 50 and 59 years old with active or convalescent COVID-19.

This clone came up once. This rearrangement joins TRBV29-1 to TRBJ1-3; tentatively, D is TRBD1 (5 bases). The V gene's germline CDR1 is SQVTM and CDR2 ANQGSEA. This CDR3 has 14 amino acids. V lost 6 bases and J lost 0, with 12 bases in between. In DNA, the CDR3 is TGCAGCGTAGACAAAACAGGCTCTGGAAACACCATATATTTT. Protein sequence: CSVDKTGSGNTIYF.

V usage is TRBV27 and J usage is TRBJ2-7; 7 bases match TRBD1. With V trimmed by 6 bases and J by 2 bases, 7 bases remained unmatched. The CDR3 runs 14 residues. Germline-derived CDR1 and CDR2 are MNHEY and SMNVEV (reference sequence). The CDR3, as DNA: TGTGCCAGCAGCCTCCGACAGGGTGCCTACGAGCAGTACTTC. It is translated as CASSLRQGAYEQYF.

The chain has TRBV19 and TRBJ2-6; 10 positions match TRBD1. Germline trimming cut 6 bases from V and 0 bases from J; bases unmatched to any gene: 5. CDR1 is LNHDA, CDR2 SQIVND, per germline (reference sequence). The CDR3 covers 17 residues. The CDR3 sequence is CASSFGQGGSGANVLTF. As DNA, the CDR3 is TGTGCCAGTAGCTTCGGACAGGGGGGCTCTGGGGCCAACGTCCTGACTTTC. Complete variable domain (other parts from reference TRBV19 and TRBJ2-6): DGGITQSPKYLFRKEGQNVTLSCEQNLNHDAMYWYRQDPGQGLRLIYYSQIVNDFQKGDIAEGYSVSREKKESFPLTVTSAQKNPTAFYLCASSFGQGGSGANVLTFGAGSRLTVL.

V is TRBV11-2 and J is TRBJ1-2, with D tentatively TRBD1 (5 bases). Trimming removed 7 bases at V and 7 bases at J, with 25 bases between. Germline V gene lookup returns CDR1 SGHAT and CDR2 FQNNGV. CDR3 length: 16 amino acids. The CDR3 is CASTLRGAASSSGYTF. The DNA of the CDR3 is TGTGCCAGCACCCTACGTGGGGCAGCCTCATCTAGTGGCTACACCTTC.

V usage is TRBV27 and J usage is TRBJ1-2; a possible D gene is TRBD1 (6 bases). V lost 2 bases and J lost 0, with 13 bases in between. Germline V gene sequence: CDR1 MNHEY, CDR2 SMNVEV (reference sequence). The CDR3 sequence is 16 residues long. DNA of the CDR3: TGTGCCAGCAGTTTAACCGGGACAAATACTAACTATGGCTACACCTTC. Translating it yields CASSLTGTNTNYGYTF.

The CDR3 spells CAWSEWQGGQPQHF. The CDR3 bases are TGTGCCTGGAGTGAATGGCAGGGGGGCCAGCCCCAGCATTTT. The chain employs TRBV30 and TRBJ1-5; 7 bases are a match to TRBD1. Germline V gene sequence: CDR1 GTSNPN, CDR2 SVGIG (reference sequence). V shed 1 base, J shed 7 bases, and the junction held 7 bases outside the gene matches. The CDR3 is 14 residues long.

V and J are TRBV30 and TRBJ1-6; 8 nucleotides line up with TRBD1. This CDR3 is built from 14 residues. Germline V gives CDR1 GTSNPN, CDR2 SVGIG (reference sequence). V shed 0 bases and J 7 bases; nucleotides not matched to a gene: 2. In DNA, the CDR3 is TGTGCCTGGAGTGTACGACAGGGGAATTCACCCCTCCACTTT. This translates into CAWSVRQGNSPLHF.

The V and J genes are TRBV7-2 and TRBJ2-1, with D possibly being TRBD1 (6 bases). The V end lost 8 bases, the J end lost 8 bases, and 22 bases lay between the germline ends. Per the germline V gene, CDR1 is SGHTA and CDR2 is FQGNSA. The CDR3 extends over 15 amino acids. DNA for the CDR3: TGTGCCAGCGCCGACGTAGGGGACAACCTCGATGAGCAGTTCTTC. Protein: CASADVGDNLDEQFF.

The rearrangement links TRBV5-5 to TRBJ2-3; 7 positions match TRBD1. The CDR3 has 15 residues. V was clipped by 4 bases and J by 2 bases; unmatched bases: 7. The germline CDR1 and CDR2 sequences are SGHKS and YYEKEE (reference sequence). CDR3 DNA: TGTGCCAGCAGCCCTCCGGGACAGAACACAGATACGCAGTATTTT. As protein: CASSPPGQNTDTQYF.

The CDR3 reads CSVGTSGGKNNEQFF. CDR3 DNA sequence: TGCAGCGTTGGGACTAGCGGGGGGAAGAATAATGAGCAGTTCTTC. This rearrangement joins TRBV29-1 to TRBJ2-1; 14 bases agree with TRBD2. V lost 4 bases, J lost 7 bases, and 6 bases stayed unmatched. This CDR3 has 15 amino acids. Germline CDR1 and CDR2: SQVTM and ANQGSEA.

V usage is TRBV27 and J usage is TRBJ2-5; a possible D gene is TRBD1 (7 bases). This CDR3 has 17 amino acids. Trimming pared 1 base from V and 3 bases from J, leaving 18 bases between. The germline gives CDR1 MNHEY, CDR2 SMNVEV (reference sequence). CDR3 sequence: CASSLLGPGGTEETQYF. The CDR3 coding sequence is TGTGCCAGCAGTTTATTGGGACCTGGGGGGACAGAAGAGACCCAGTACTTC.

The genes are TRBV11-3 and TRBJ2-1; 9 positions agree with TRBD1. J was trimmed by 8 bases and V by 5 bases; bases with no gene match: 1. CDR1 and CDR2 (germline): SGHNT, YENEEA. The CDR3 has 12 amino acids. The CDR3 region is CASSGQGHEQFF. CDR3 sequence (DNA): TGTGCCAGCAGCGGACAGGGGCATGAGCAGTTCTTC. Based on the CDR3 plus reference TRBV11-3 and TRBJ2-1, the full variable domain is EAGVVQSPRYKIIEKKQPVAFWCNPISGHNTLYWYLQNLGQGPELLIRYENEEAVDDSQLPKDRFSAERLKGVDSTLKIQPAELGDSAVYLCASSGQGHEQFFGPGTRLTVL.

This sequence joins TRBV29-1 and TRBJ2-6; D is unresolved. This CDR3 region has 14 residues. With 0 bases removed from V and 0 bases from J, the gap between germline ends came to 3 bases. Germline-derived CDR1 and CDR2 are SQVTM and ANQGSEA. The CDR3 reads CSVEDYSGANVLTF. CDR3 DNA sequence: TGCAGCGTTGAAGATTACTCTGGGGCCAACGTCCTGACTTTC.

The rearrangement links TRBV18 to TRBJ1-1; D is perhaps TRBD1 (5 bases). V lost 1 base to trimming and J lost 3 bases, with 9 bases between them. The CDR3 runs to 14 residues. Germline CDR1 KGHSH, CDR2 LQKENI. In nucleotides, the CDR3 is TGTGCCAGCTCACCACGGGAGGGGTACACTGAAGCTTTCTTT. The encoded protein is CASSPREGYTEAFF.

The chain carries TRBV4-1 and TRBJ1-4; D is ambiguous. The V end was cut by 1 base, the J end by 0 bases, with 15 bases between. Germline V lookup: CDR1 MGHRA, CDR2 YSYEKL. CDR3 length: 18 residues. The CDR3 sequence is CASSQGRTARATNEKLFF. Written as DNA, the CDR3 is TGCGCCAGCAGCCAAGGGAGGACGGCTAGAGCAACTAATGAAAAACTGTTTTTT.

This clone was observed once. The chain couples TRBV19 to TRBJ1-6; 7 bases are a match to TRBD1. The junction had 13 bases not matched to a gene; V was cut back by 7 bases and J by 10 bases. Germline V gives CDR1 LNHDA, CDR2 SQIVND (reference sequence). This CDR3 has 15 residues. Written as DNA, the CDR3 is TGTGCCAGTAAGATGGCGGGCAGGGGGGAATCACCCCTCCACTTT. Protein sequence: CASKMAGRGESPLHF.

The V call is TRBV11-1, the J call TRBJ2-7, with TRBD2 as a possible D gene (6 bases). CDR1 and CDR2 from the germline V gene are SGHAT and FQDESV (reference sequence). The CDR3 runs to 15 residues. Trimming took 4 bases from V and 3 from J, leaving 16 bases between them. This CDR3 reads CASSSEDPGSYEQYF. CDR3 DNA sequence: TGTGCCAGCAGCTCTGAAGATCCCGGGAGCTACGAGCAGTACTTC.